The 15 T cell receptor beta chains listed next were all sequenced from one sample in a study of cytotoxic CD8 clonotypes in ibrutinib-treated CLL. Assay: immunoSEQ multiplex PCR; the TCRdb copy retains only in-frame clones and omits some. The sample lists some 350,000 clones; under 70% were seen once. Source: PBMCs, taken after 36 months of ibrutinib treatment. These receptors were taken from a human donor with chronic lymphocytic leukemia.

The chain uses TRBV11-2 and TRBJ2-1, with D unclear. This CDR3 is 13 amino acids long. From germline, CDR1 is SGHAT and CDR2 FQNNGV. V was trimmed by 4 bases and J by 8 bases, leaving 12 bases between them. The CDR3 nucleotides read TGTGCCAGCAGCTCAGGAAATAGGTATGAGCAGTTCTTC. This codes for CASSSGNRYEQFF.

The rearrangement uses TRBV7-8 and TRBJ2-7; D may correspond to TRBD1 or TRBD2 (6 bases each). CDR3 length: 15 residues. Trimming left V 5 bases short and J 4 bases short, with 18 bases between. Looked up from germline, CDR1 is SGHVS and CDR2 is FQNEAQ. The CDR3 here is CASSPQVGAGYEQYF. The CDR3 DNA sequence: TGTGCCAGCAGCCCCCAGGTGGGGGCGGGGTACGAGCAGTACTTC.

The CDR3 DNA reads TGTGCCAGCAGCAGGACAGGGAAGAATAACGAGCAGTACTTC. Translating it yields CASSRTGKNNEQYF. J is TRBJ2-7 and V is TRBV6-5; 8 bases agree with TRBD1. V lost 6 bases, J lost 5 bases, and 9 bases stayed unmatched. The germline gives CDR1 MNHEY, CDR2 SVGAGI. The CDR3 consists of 14 residues.

Only a few counts were recorded for this clone. The V call is TRBV18, the J call TRBJ2-7; weak D call: TRBD1 (6 bases). The germline V gene encodes CDR1 KGHSH and CDR2 LQKENI. V was pared by 0 bases and J by 3 bases, with 15 bases between. The CDR3 is 16 residues long. The CDR3 DNA is TGTGCCAGCTCACCACCGGGCAGGGGAGATGGCTACGAGCAGTACTTC. As protein: CASSPPGRGDGYEQYF.

As DNA, the CDR3 is TGTGCCAGCAGCTTATACTCTAGCGAGTACGAGCAGTACTTC. Protein: CASSLYSSEYEQYF. This chain connects TRBV7-2 to TRBJ2-7; tentatively, D is TRBD2 (6 bases). The length of the CDR3 is 14 residues. CDR1 is SGHTA, CDR2 FQGNSA, per germline. V dropped 2 bases and J dropped 4 bases, with 12 bases sitting between them.

This rearrangement joins TRBV4-2 to TRBJ1-4; no clear D. CDR1 LGHNA and CDR2 YNFKEQ come from the germline V gene. V dropped 0 bases and J dropped 4 bases, with 9 bases sitting between them. This CDR3 comprises 15 residues. Written as DNA, the CDR3 is TGTGCCAGCAGCCAAGACCCGGTCATTAATGAAAAACTGTTTTTT. As protein: CASSQDPVINEKLFF.

J is TRBJ2-7 and V is TRBV19, with 13 bases that match TRBD2. V dropped 4 bases and J dropped 9; count of bases not matched to a gene: 6. This CDR3 contains 14 residues. The germline V gene encodes CDR1 LNHDA and CDR2 SQIVND (reference sequence). The DNA of the CDR3 is TGTGCCAGTAGTACCGGACTAGCGGGGGAAGGGCAGTACTTC. It translates to CASSTGLAGEGQYF.

The chain joins TRBV18 to TRBJ2-3; D ambiguous. Deletions cut 0 bases from V and 5 bases from J, with 9 bases between. CDR1 is KGHSH and CDR2 is LQKENI in the germline V gene. The CDR3 is 14 amino acids. The CDR3 DNA is TGTGCCAGCTCACCACCCGTATTCGGAGATACGCAGTATTTT. Translation: CASSPPVFGDTQYF.

J is TRBJ1-5 and V is TRBV28; a weak D match, TRBD1 (5 bases). Germline V CDR1 and CDR2: MDHEN, SYDVKM. CDR3 length: 15 amino acids. The ends were cut back, 2 bases at V and 3 bases at J, with 11 bases in the middle. The CDR3 coding sequence is TGTGCCAGCAGTTTAGCCAGGGTTGCCAATCAGCCCCAGCATTTT. This encodes CASSLARVANQPQHF. Looking up the rest from reference TRBV28 and TRBJ1-5 gives the full variable domain: DVKVTQSSRYLVKRTGEKVFLECVQDMDHENMFWYRQDPGLGLRLIYFSYDVKMKEKGDIPEGYSVSREKKERFSLILESASTNQTSMYLCASSLARVANQPQHFGDGTRLSIL.

The chain employs TRBV5-6 and TRBJ2-2; either TRBD1 or TRBD2 may fit D (5 bases each). CDR1 SGHDT and CDR2 YYEEEE come from the germline V gene. Deletions cut 4 bases from V and 8 bases from J, with 12 bases between. The CDR3 length is 13 residues. CDR3 bases: TGTGCCAGCAGCCCTGGGGGATGGGGGGAGCTGTTTTTT. It specifies CASSPGGWGELFF.

This clone was observed once. V and J are TRBV12-5 and TRBJ2-5; the match to TRBD1 covers 7 bases. The CDR3 has 17 amino acids. The germline gives CDR1 LGHNT, CDR2 FRNRAP. V was clipped by 0 bases and J by 1 base; unmatched bases: 8. CDR3 protein: CASGLVGDSRLQETQYF. CDR3 DNA: TGTGCTAGTGGTTTGGTGGGGGACAGTCGCCTCCAAGAGACCCAGTACTTC.

The J gene is TRBJ2-2, the V gene TRBV9, with 12 bases identical to TRBD1. Germline loops: CDR1 SGDLS, CDR2 YYNGEE. Losses at the gene ends were 0 bases for V and 4 bases for J; bases not matched to a gene: 10. The CDR3 covers 19 residues. The CDR3 nucleotides read TGTGCCAGCAGCGTAGCTCCCGGGACAGGGGGCGCGTTCACCGGGGAGCTGTTTTTT. It yields the protein CASSVAPGTGGAFTGELFF. The full variable domain, with the rest looked up from reference TRBV9 and TRBJ2-2, is DSGVTQTPKHLITATGQRVTLRCSPRSGDLSVYWYQQSLDQGLQFLIQYYNGEERAKGNILERFSAQQFPDLHSELNLSSLELGDSALYFCASSVAPGTGGAFTGELFFGEGSRLTVL.

The V and J genes are TRBV27 and TRBJ2-7; 8 bases match TRBD1. V was pared by 3 bases and J by 6 bases, with 7 bases of the junction left unmatched. This CDR3 spans 14 amino acids. Germline CDR1 reads MNHEY; CDR2 reads SMNVEV (reference sequence). CDR3 amino acids: CASSLPGTGTEQYF. In DNA form, the CDR3 reads TGTGCCAGCAGTTTGCCGGGGACAGGAACCGAGCAGTACTTC.

The chain carries TRBV2 and TRBJ1-2; 7 nucleotides align to TRBD1. Per the germline V gene, CDR1 is SNHLY and CDR2 is FYNNEI. V lost 10 bases to trimming and J lost 4 bases; unmatched junction nucleotides: 12. The CDR3 is 14 residues long. CDR3 residues: CANSPSRDSYGYTF. In nucleotides, the CDR3 is TGTGCCAACTCCCCGAGCCGGGACAGCTATGGCTACACCTTC.

The DNA for the CDR3 is TGTGCCAGCTCACCAGAAACAGGGTTTGGGGCTAACTATGGCTACACCTTC. The encoded protein is CASSPETGFGANYGYTF. The rearrangement links TRBV18 to TRBJ1-2; D possibly corresponds to TRBD1 (6 bases). Trimming removed 2 bases at V and 0 bases at J, with 16 bases between. The CDR3 length is 17 residues. Germline values: CDR1 KGHSH, CDR2 LQKENI.